This entry lists 31 T cell receptor beta chains sequenced from one sample in a study of blood T cell repertoires in COVID-19. Profiled with immunoSEQ multiplex PCR; TCRdb holds only in-frame clones, not every one. The sample holds some 200,000 clones, approximately 80% seen once. Material: peripheral blood. The receptors originated from a woman of 80 years or more with acute or convalescent COVID-19.

This rearrangement joins TRBV19 to TRBJ1-1; D may be TRBD1 (6 bases). Germline V gives CDR1 LNHDA, CDR2 SQIVND (reference sequence). Trimming stripped 7 bases from V and 1 base from J, with 13 bases between. The CDR3 consists of 14 residues. CDR3 loop: CASTKDRTNTEAFF. CDR3 DNA sequence: TGTGCCAGTACCAAAGACAGGACGAACACTGAAGCTTTCTTT.

This chain joins TRBV25-1 and TRBJ1-4, with D uncertain. Germline CDR1 and CDR2: MGHDK and SYGVNS. V was shortened by 6 bases and J by 7 bases, with 15 bases between the two germline ends. CDR3 length: 14 amino acids. This chain's CDR3 is CASSDQRGVEKLFF. In DNA form, the CDR3 reads TGTGCCAGCAGCGACCAGCGTGGAGTTGAAAAACTGTTTTTT.

The chain carries TRBV25-1 and TRBJ2-2; no firm D call. The CDR3 loop spans 15 amino acids. Trimming removed 2 bases from V and 2 bases from J, with 9 bases in between. Germline V gene sequence: CDR1 MGHDK, CDR2 SYGVNS. The CDR3 loop reads CASSEVSPNTGELFF. The CDR3 nucleotides are TGTGCCAGCAGTGAAGTTAGTCCCAACACCGGGGAGCTGTTTTTT.

The chain joins TRBV7-5 to TRBJ2-5; the table's D gene call, TRBD2, was not cross checked with the DNA. TRBV7-5 represents a pseudogene. CDR3 length: 12 amino acids. The DNA of the CDR3 is TGTGCCAGAATGAGACTAAAAGAGACCCAGTACTTC. Protein product: CARMRLKETQYF.

This chain links TRBV14 with TRBJ1-4; no firm D call. Trimming stripped 1 base from V and 4 bases from J, with 16 bases between. The CDR3 is made up of 17 amino acids. Per germline, CDR1 SGHDN and CDR2 FVKESK. For the CDR3, the DNA is TGTGCCAGCAGCCAAGGACTAAGTTCGGTCTTTAATGAAAAACTGTTTTTT. The encoded protein is CASSQGLSSVFNEKLFF.

The chain joins TRBV6-5 to TRBJ1-2; D is perhaps TRBD1 (6 bases). V was trimmed by 8 bases and J by 6 bases, leaving 13 bases between them. The CDR3 runs to 12 residues. From germline, CDR1 is MNHEY and CDR2 SVGAGI. DNA for the CDR3: TGTGCCAGCCGACGGACAGACCATGGCTACACCTTC. Its translation: CASRRTDHGYTF.

The rearrangement uses TRBV4-2 and TRBJ1-4; no clear D. This CDR3 has 17 residues. Trimming removed 0 bases from V and 0 bases from J, with 11 bases in between. Germline values: CDR1 LGHNA, CDR2 YNFKEQ. CDR3 in DNA: TGTGCCAGCAGCCAAGATCAGAGGCAGACAACTAATGAAAAACTGTTTTTT. Encoded protein: CASSQDQRQTTNEKLFF.

V is TRBV11-2 and J is TRBJ1-5; possible D gene TRBD1, 6 bases. Germline V gene lookup returns CDR1 SGHAT and CDR2 FQNNGV. The ends were cut back, 3 bases at V and 5 bases at J, with 11 bases in the middle. This CDR3 spans 14 amino acids. CDR3 amino acids: CASSFSGGHQPQHF. CDR3 DNA: TGTGCCAGCAGCTTTTCGGGGGGCCATCAGCCCCAGCATTTT.

The chain combines TRBV28 with TRBJ2-7, with 14 bases that match TRBD2. The ends lost 6 bases at V and 5 bases at J; junction bases unmatched: 12. Germline assignment: CDR1 MDHEN and CDR2 SYDVKM. The CDR3 has 17 residues. CDR3 protein: CASSRAGTSGRTHEQYF. The CDR3 bases are TGTGCCAGCAGCCGAGCCGGGACTAGCGGGAGAACCCACGAGCAGTACTTC.

The chain recombines TRBV24-1 with TRBJ2-5; 9 bases are shared with TRBD2. V shed 7 bases, J shed 5 bases, and the junction held 7 bases outside the gene matches. Per the germline V gene, CDR1 is KGHDR and CDR2 is SFDVKD. The CDR3 consists of 14 residues. The CDR3 DNA follows: TGTGCCACCAGCCGTAGCGGGGGCGGGGAGACCCAGTACTTC. It yields the protein CATSRSGGGETQYF.

In the case of this clone: Other DNA sequences in this sample translate to the same CDR3. The chain is built from TRBV19 and TRBJ2-7; the match to TRBD1 covers 11 bases. This CDR3 comprises 14 residues. The germline CDR1 and CDR2 sequences are LNHDA and SQIVND (reference sequence). With V trimmed by 6 bases and J by 2 bases, 3 bases remained unmatched. The CDR3: CASSPGQGAYEQYF. The CDR3 DNA follows: TGTGCCAGTAGCCCGGGACAGGGGGCCTACGAGCAGTACTTC.

The rearrangement links TRBV5-8 to TRBJ2-2; D might be TRBD2 (7 bases). Trimming stripped 3 bases from V and 1 base from J, with 16 bases between. The CDR3 is made up of 17 amino acids. Germline values: CDR1 SGHTS, CDR2 YDEGEE. The CDR3 DNA sequence: TGTGCCAGCAGCTCTCCCCCAGCGGGACAGAACACCGGGGAGCTGTTTTTT. Translating gives CASSSPPAGQNTGELFF.

This chain links TRBV19 with TRBJ2-1, with 10 bases fitting TRBD2. This CDR3 has 16 residues. The trim removed 1 base at V and 6 bases at J, leaving 6 bases unmatched. The germline V gene has CDR1 LNHDA and CDR2 SQIVND (reference sequence). The chain's CDR3 is CASSIGGLAGVNEQFF. The CDR3, as DNA: TGTGCCAGTAGTATAGGGGGGCTAGCGGGAGTCAATGAGCAGTTCTTC.

The chain has TRBV27 and TRBJ1-1, with TRBD1 matching over 12 bases. Germline V CDR1 and CDR2: MNHEY, SMNVEV (reference sequence). The junction had 2 bases not matched to a gene; V was cut back by 5 bases and J by 4 bases. This CDR3 contains 14 residues. The CDR3 coding sequence is TGTGCCAGCAGTCAGGGACAGGGGGCCACTGAAGCTTTCTTT. It translates to CASSQGQGATEAFF.

The rearrangement uses TRBV30 and TRBJ2-7; TRBD2 matches at 7 bases. The length of the CDR3 is 13 residues. The germline gives CDR1 GTSNPN, CDR2 SVGIG (reference sequence). Trimming at V came to 7 bases and at J to 2 bases, leaving 8 bases not matched to a gene. The CDR3 protein is CAYSGGPPYEQYF. The CDR3 coding sequence is TGTGCCTATTCGGGAGGTCCCCCCTACGAGCAGTACTTC.

The rearrangement joins TRBV6-5 to TRBJ1-1; tentatively, D is TRBD1 (5 bases). V was trimmed by 2 bases and J by 1 base, leaving 14 bases between them. The CDR3 loop spans 16 amino acids. Germline V lookup: CDR1 MNHEY, CDR2 SVGAGI. The CDR3 loop is CASSYGRGPWNTEAFF. The CDR3 nucleotides read TGTGCCAGCAGTTACGGGAGGGGCCCTTGGAACACTGAAGCTTTCTTT.

The V and J genes are TRBV11-3 and TRBJ1-1, with TRBD1 as a possible D gene (5 bases). Trimming removed 3 bases at V and 8 bases at J, with 7 bases between. Looked up from germline, CDR1 is SGHNT and CDR2 is YENEEA. The CDR3 has 11 residues. The CDR3 DNA reads as TGTGCCAGCAGCTTCTCAGGGGAAGCTTTCTTT. This translates into CASSFSGEAFF.

The chain carries TRBV5-1 and TRBJ2-2; possibly TRBD2 for D (5 bases). The V end lost 4 bases, the J end lost 0 bases, and 10 bases lay between the germline ends. Germline-derived CDR1 and CDR2 are SGHRS and YFSETQ. CDR3 size: 15 residues. The CDR3 DNA sequence: TGCGCCAGCAGCCCCACTAGTTCGAACACCGGGGAGCTGTTTTTT. It codes for CASSPTSSNTGELFF.

There are a few counts of this clone. This sequence joins TRBV3-1 (or the pseudogene TRBV3-2) and TRBJ2-2; 7 nucleotides line up with TRBD2. With 10 bases clipped from V and 2 bases from J, the junction kept 7 bases outside the gene matches. Per germline, CDR1 LGHDT and CDR2 YNNKEL (reference sequence). This CDR3 has 14 amino acids. The CDR3, as DNA: TGTGCCATCCAAGCGGGGATTAACACCGGGGAGCTGTTTTTT. It translates to CAIQAGINTGELFF.

V usage is TRBV25-1 and J usage is TRBJ1-2; D gene uncertain. Trimming stripped 3 bases from V and 4 bases from J, with 6 bases between. This CDR3 has 12 amino acids. Germline loops: CDR1 MGHDK, CDR2 SYGVNS. The CDR3 loop reads CASSEQVYGYTF. The CDR3 region has the DNA TGTGCCAGCAGTGAGCAGGTCTATGGCTACACCTTC.

The V and J genes are TRBV11-2 and TRBJ1-2; 9 positions agree with TRBD1. V lost 5 bases to trimming and J lost 8 bases; unmatched junction nucleotides: 9. Germline V gene data show CDR1 as SGHAT and CDR2 as FQNNGV. The CDR3 is 14 amino acids. For the CDR3, the DNA is TGTGCCAGCAGCCCGCGGACAGGGGATCACGGCTACACCTTC. Encoded protein: CASSPRTGDHGYTF.

The chain joins TRBV5-1 to TRBJ1-3; weak D call: TRBD1 (6 bases). The ends were cut back, 2 bases at V and 0 bases at J, with 12 bases in the middle. There are 16 residues in the CDR3. CDR1 is SGHRS, CDR2 YFSETQ, per germline. The CDR3 region is CASSFDRPSSGNTIYF. CDR3 DNA: TGCGCCAGCAGCTTTGACAGGCCAAGCTCTGGAAACACCATATATTTT.

This chain joins TRBV5-5 and TRBJ1-6, with a tentative D call TRBD1 (6 bases). Germline CDR1 is SGHKS and CDR2 is YYEKEE (reference sequence). This CDR3 contains 14 residues. The V gene lost 4 bases and the J gene lost 7 bases, with 12 bases spanning the gap. As DNA, the CDR3 is TGTGCCAGCAGCCTGGGACACATCAATTCACCCCTCCACTTT. It codes for CASSLGHINSPLHF.

The chain carries TRBV6-5 and TRBJ2-5; D might be TRBD1 (5 bases). Germline-derived CDR1 and CDR2 are MNHEY and SVGAGI. Trimming shortened V by 5 bases and J by 4 bases, and 11 bases separated the two germline ends. The CDR3 is made up of 13 amino acids. CDR3 in amino acids: CASSKGHGETQYF. The CDR3 DNA sequence: TGTGCCAGCAGTAAGGGGCATGGAGAGACCCAGTACTTC.

The rearrangement uses TRBV6-2 or TRBV6-3 and TRBJ1-2, with no clear D. The germline V and J ends were trimmed by 6 bases and 2 bases, with 16 bases remaining between them. The CDR3 totals 15 residues. Germline CDR1 and CDR2: MNHEY and SVGEGT. The CDR3 here is CASSLTPDKNYGYTF. CDR3 bases: TGTGCCAGCAGCTTGACGCCCGACAAGAACTATGGCTACACCTTC.

This clone was observed a single time. The V call is TRBV10-3, the J call TRBJ1-5; 8 positions agree with TRBD1. V shed 6 bases and J 5 bases; nucleotides not matched to a gene: 6. CDR3 size: 14 residues. CDR1 and CDR2 (germline): ENHRY, SYGVKD. The CDR3 here is CAISGTTGDQPQHF. The CDR3 region has the DNA TGTGCCATCAGCGGCACGACAGGGGATCAGCCCCAGCATTTT.

The chain is built from TRBV3-1 (or the pseudogene TRBV3-2) and TRBJ1-6, with TRBD1 identical over 11 bases. This CDR3 spans 16 amino acids. Germline V gene sequence: CDR1 LGHDT, CDR2 YNNKEL (reference sequence). V trimming: 1 base; J trimming: 4 bases; junction bases outside the gene matches: 0. CDR3 residues: CASSQGDRGYNSPLHF. In DNA, the CDR3 is TGTGCCAGCAGCCAAGGGGACAGGGGGTATAATTCACCCCTCCACTTT.

This chain links TRBV6-5 with TRBJ1-5; no reliable D call. This CDR3 is built from 15 residues. The germline CDR1 and CDR2 sequences are MNHEY and SVGAGI. Trimming removed 0 bases at V and 6 bases at J, with 12 bases between. CDR3 coding DNA: TGTGCCAGCAGTTACTCGGCCAGGCCTGGTCAGCCCCAGCATTTT. Protein: CASSYSARPGQPQHF.

In this sample, this clone turned up a few times. The chain couples TRBV6-4 to TRBJ1-2; D perhaps matches TRBD1 (5 bases). Germline V gives CDR1 MRHNA, CDR2 SNTAGT. The CDR3 has 13 amino acids. Trimming left V 5 bases short and J 4 bases short, with 11 bases between. The CDR3 bases are TGTGCCAGCAGTTTAAGGCAGGGCTATGGCTACACCTTC. Encoded protein: CASSLRQGYGYTF.

This chain joins TRBV7-3 and TRBJ2-2; TRBD1 aligns across 7 bases. The V gene end was trimmed by 2 bases and the J gene end by 3 bases; junction bases not matched to a gene: 12. This CDR3 has 18 amino acids. Germline lookup yields CDR1 SGHTA and CDR2 FQGTGA. The CDR3 DNA is TGTGCCAGCAGCTTAGGGGGTAGGGACAGCCTTTACACCGGGGAGCTGTTTTTT. Translating it yields CASSLGGRDSLYTGELFF.

The chain's CDR3 is CASSQGAVGNQPQHF. The CDR3 nucleotides read TGCGCCAGCAGCCAGGGGGCGGTAGGAAATCAGCCCCAGCATTTT. The chain is built from TRBV4-1 and TRBJ1-5; D is possibly TRBD1 (6 bases). V lost 3 bases and J 4 bases, leaving 13 bases between the germline ends. The CDR3 covers 15 residues. CDR1 and CDR2 from the germline V gene are MGHRA and YSYEKL.